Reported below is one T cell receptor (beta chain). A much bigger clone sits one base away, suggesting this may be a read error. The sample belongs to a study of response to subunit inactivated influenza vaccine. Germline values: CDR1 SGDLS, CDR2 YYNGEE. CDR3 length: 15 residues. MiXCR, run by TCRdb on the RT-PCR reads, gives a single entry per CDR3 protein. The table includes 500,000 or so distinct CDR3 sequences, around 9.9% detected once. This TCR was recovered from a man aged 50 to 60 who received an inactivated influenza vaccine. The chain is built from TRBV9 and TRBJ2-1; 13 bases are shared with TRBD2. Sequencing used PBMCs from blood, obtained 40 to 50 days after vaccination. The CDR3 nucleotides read TGTGGCAGCAGCGTAGACCCGGGACTAGCGGGGGAGCAGTTCTTC. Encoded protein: CGSSVDPGLAGEQFF.